This T cell receptor (beta chain) was retrieved from a study of cytomegalovirus exposure and HLA in healthy donors (TCRdb year 2017). In the study overall: According to a later analysis, the roughly 120 validation repertoires were produced on the same platform as the 666 repertoires of the first cohort. The study aimed to test whether signatures of past pathogen exposure could be identified by cataloging public T cell receptors. Besides the first cohort of some 670 subjects, a separate validation cohort made up of roughly 120 different subjects was used. High-throughput TCR immunosequencing, statistical association of individual TCRs with disease status, and machine learning were combined to predict cytomegalovirus infection status. Broad study findings and their caveats: According to the authors, the approach could potentially be generalized to other disease states and immunological phenotypes. In both the original and validation cohorts, the classifier was reported to diagnose cytomegalovirus status with high specificity and sensitivity. A few of the identified cytomegalovirus-associated TCR beta chains were confirmed in vitro to be specific for cytomegalovirus antigens. A later analysis found that TCRs clustered in the first cohort also tended to co-occur in the 120 validation repertoires, with 94% of cluster scores above 0. A later analysis had no HLA typing for the validation cohort, so co-occurrence there was scored across all 110 or so repertoires. Across donors, most TCR sequences were observed very rarely, whereas some public TCRs were present in many individuals. The study listed 164 TCR beta chains as associated with cytomegalovirus.

Details on this clone: No cognate antigen has been identified for it. Within one base of it there is no much larger clone, and no base qualities were kept.

Including the terminal cysteine and phenylalanine, the CDR3 comprises 17 residues. Left in the record is the CDR3 DNA by itself, 51 bases read in frame from the first base. A distance of 15 bases separates the germline ends of V and J, which lose 1 base and 1 base respectively. The germline V gene (reference sequence) yields MNHEY for CDR1 and SMNVEV for CDR2. Library construction relied on the immunoSEQ multiplex PCR assay. The source study handled its data this way. A statistical classification framework was built to diagnose cytomegalovirus status from the catalog of TCR beta chain sequences. TCRdb holds this immuneACCESS table with in-frame rearrangements only. Some clones are missing; in checked studies, unresolved V genes explain under half, and the rest has no known cause. V and J calls and clone size are those listed in that table; D and trimming were worked out from the DNA. This sample is represented by 85,000 to 120,000 clones; over 85% of them were singletons. The ten largest make up roughly 0.89% of the sample.

The donors belonged to the validation cohort of roughly 120 subjects, which was separate from the roughly 700-subject first cohort. The receptor's source is a woman between 18 and 30 years old in good health and CMV-seronegative. Recombination connected TRBV27 to TRBJ2-3; a confident D gene designation cannot be given. The sequencing input was PBMCs. The nucleotide sequence reads TGTGCCAGCAGTTTATATATGTTGGTCGGAGGCACAGATACGCAGTATTTT. Translated, it gives CASSLYMLVGGTDTQYF.